The present T cell receptor (beta chain) was sequenced within a study of patients and donors after allogeneic stem cell transplantation (dated by TCRdb to the early 2020s). To prepare the library, RT-PCR was applied. TCRdb lists the instrument as NextSeq 550. TCRdb's own reprocessing of the public reads used fastp at Q25 and MiXCR and kept productive beta chains. Every distinct CDR3 protein forms one entry, paired with its most common genes and DNA. In this sample the table shows roughly 230,000 distinct CDR3 sequences, roughly 13% of which occur a single time. The top ten hold around 10% of the sample. Comment on this clonotype: There is no known antigen for this receptor. Base qualities are not recorded, but no much larger clone differs from it by a single base.

The receptor's source is a human donor who was either an allogeneic HSCT recipient or a stem cell or donor lymphocyte infusion donor (not recorded which). It is not recorded whose cells these are; they may come from a transplant donor. Source material: blood, either unsorted or a sorted T cell fraction (not recorded which).

The bases are TGTGCCAGCAGTCTCCCGGGACTAGCGGGGGGAAATACGCAGTATTTT. Its protein reads: CASSLPGLAGGNTQYF. Here the chain combines TRBV6-2 or TRBV6-3 and TRBJ2-3; 15 bases in between match TRBD2. Relative to germline, V is missing 5 bases and J is missing 7 bases, with 7 bases of the junction outside any gene match. As encoded in the germline V gene, CDR1 is MNHEY while CDR2 is SVGEGT. The CDR3 runs 16 amino acids, cysteine and phenylalanine included. This entry keeps only the CDR3 DNA: 48 bases, framed from base 1.